This T cell receptor (beta chain) was recovered during a study of blood T cell repertoires in COVID-19. About the research overall: Researchers got acute and convalescent COVID-19 samples from the United States, Italy and Spain.

Original analysis: Amplification with reference gene primers provided the estimates of nucleated cell counts. The method was immunoSEQ multiplex PCR; TCRdb's version includes in-frame clones alone and lacks a portion of them. The V and J calls and clone size were taken over from that table, and D and trimming were inferred from the DNA. Found here are some 130,000 clones, about nine tenths of them singletons; the top ten hold 10% to 13%. J lost 4 bases, V lost 2 bases, and 0 bases had no gene match. Germline CDR1 reads SGHTA; CDR2 reads FQGNSA. This CDR3 region has 15 residues. Sequencing was performed on peripheral blood. The chain combines TRBV7-2 with TRBJ2-1, with TRBD2 matching over 12 bases. This TCR derives from a man between 45 and 60 years old with acute or convalescent COVID-19. The CDR3, as DNA: TGTGCCAGCAGCTTAACTAGCGGGGGGTACAATGAGCAGTTCTTC. Its translation is CASSLTSGGYNEQFF. Filled out from reference TRBV7-2 and TRBJ2-1, the complete variable domain reads GAGVSQSPSNKVTEKGKDVELRCDPISGHTALYWYRQSLGQGLEFLIYFQGNSAPDKSGLPSDRFSAERTGGSVSTLTIQRTQQEDSAVYLCASSLTSGGYNEQFFGPGTRLTVL.